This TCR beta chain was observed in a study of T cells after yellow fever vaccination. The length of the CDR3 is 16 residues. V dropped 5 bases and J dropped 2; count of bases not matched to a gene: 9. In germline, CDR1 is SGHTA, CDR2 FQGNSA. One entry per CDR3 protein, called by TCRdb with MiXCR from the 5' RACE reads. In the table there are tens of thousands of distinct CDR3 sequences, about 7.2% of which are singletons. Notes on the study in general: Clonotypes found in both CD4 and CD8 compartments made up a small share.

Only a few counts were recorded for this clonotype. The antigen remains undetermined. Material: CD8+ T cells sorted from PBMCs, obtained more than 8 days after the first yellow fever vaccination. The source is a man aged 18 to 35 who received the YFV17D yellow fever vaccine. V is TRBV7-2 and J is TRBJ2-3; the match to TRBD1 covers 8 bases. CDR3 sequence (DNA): TGTGCCAGCAGCGTACCCCGGGACAGGTACACAGATACGCAGTATTTT. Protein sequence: CASSVPRDRYTDTQYF.